This T cell receptor (beta chain) stems from a study of T cells in Graves' hyperthyroidism and ophthalmopathy. What was amplified from RNA transcripts were TCR beta CDR3 regions. RT-PCR in the first round (using the HTBI primer set) targeted the TCR CDR3. TCRdb reanalysed the multiplex PCR reads using MiXCR and keeps one entry per CDR3 protein. The table shows 200,000 to 250,000 distinct CDR3 sequences, with roughly 15% occurring only once. At least 3 on the Clinical Activity Score was recorded for ophthalmopathy patients, who also had NOSPECS grade at least 4 and duration under 3 months. This clonotype was observed many times. Its antigen is not identified. Findings and caveats of the study: Onset of ophthalmopathy came a median roughly 6.5 months after the model predicted it.

V lost 6 bases, J lost 1 base, and 5 bases stayed unmatched. Germline V gene lookup returns CDR1 SNHLY and CDR2 FYNNEI. This CDR3 has 14 amino acids. The material sequenced was blood. The chain combines TRBV2 with TRBJ1-1; 7 bases map to TRBD1. The receptor's source is a woman under 30 with Graves' ophthalmopathy. CDR3 loop: CASRGQYRNTEAFF. The CDR3 DNA reads as TGTGCCAGCAGGGGACAGTATCGGAACACTGAAGCTTTCTTT.